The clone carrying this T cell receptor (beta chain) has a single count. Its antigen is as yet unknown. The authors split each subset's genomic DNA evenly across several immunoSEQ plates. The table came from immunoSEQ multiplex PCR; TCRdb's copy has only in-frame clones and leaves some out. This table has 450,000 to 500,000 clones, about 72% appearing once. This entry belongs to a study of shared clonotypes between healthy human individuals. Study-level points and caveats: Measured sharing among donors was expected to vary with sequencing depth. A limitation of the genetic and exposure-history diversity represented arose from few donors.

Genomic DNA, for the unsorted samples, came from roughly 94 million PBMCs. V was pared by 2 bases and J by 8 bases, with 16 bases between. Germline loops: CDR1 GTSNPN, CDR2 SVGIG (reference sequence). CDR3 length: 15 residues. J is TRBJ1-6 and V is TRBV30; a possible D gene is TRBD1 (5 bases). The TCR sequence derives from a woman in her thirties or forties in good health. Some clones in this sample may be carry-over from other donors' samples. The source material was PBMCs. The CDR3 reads CAWSSLVRGHSPLHF. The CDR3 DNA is TGTGCCTGGAGTTCCCTCGTGAGGGGACATTCACCCCTCCACTTT.